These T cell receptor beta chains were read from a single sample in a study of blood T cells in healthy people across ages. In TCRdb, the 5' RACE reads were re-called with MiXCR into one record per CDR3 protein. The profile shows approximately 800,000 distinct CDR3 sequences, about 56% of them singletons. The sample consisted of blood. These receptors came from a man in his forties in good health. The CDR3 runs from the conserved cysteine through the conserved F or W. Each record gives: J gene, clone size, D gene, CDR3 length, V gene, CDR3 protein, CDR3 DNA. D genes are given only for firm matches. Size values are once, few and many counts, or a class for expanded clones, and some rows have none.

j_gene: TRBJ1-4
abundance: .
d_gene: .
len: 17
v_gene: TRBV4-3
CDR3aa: CASSHLGGLRADEKLFF
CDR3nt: TGCGCCAGCAGCCACCTGGGGGGTTTGAGGGCGGATGAAAAACTGTTTTTT

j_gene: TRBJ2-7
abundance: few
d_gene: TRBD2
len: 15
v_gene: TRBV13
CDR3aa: CASSSLREGSYEQYF
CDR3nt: TGTGCCAGCAGCTCACTGCGGGAGGGTTCCTACGAGCAGTACTTC

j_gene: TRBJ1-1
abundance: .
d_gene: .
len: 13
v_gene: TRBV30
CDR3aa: CAWSVGEGTEAFF
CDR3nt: TGTGCCTGGAGTGTGGGGGAGGGGACTGAAGCTTTCTTT

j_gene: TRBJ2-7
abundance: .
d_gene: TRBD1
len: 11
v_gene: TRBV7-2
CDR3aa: CDPTGSYEQYF
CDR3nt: TGTGACCCGACAGGGTCCTACGAGCAGTACTTC

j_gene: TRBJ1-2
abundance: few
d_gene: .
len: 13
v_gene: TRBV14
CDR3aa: CASSQDRAYGYTF
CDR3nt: TGTGCCAGCAGCCAAGACAGGGCCTATGGCTACACCTTC

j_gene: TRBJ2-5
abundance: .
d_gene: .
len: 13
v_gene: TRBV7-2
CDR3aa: CASSLAIGGAQYF
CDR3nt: TGTGCCAGCAGCTTAGCCATCGGGGGTGCCCAGTACTTC

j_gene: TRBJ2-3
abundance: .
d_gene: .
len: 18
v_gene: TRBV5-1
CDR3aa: CASSIFAGPSAGTDTQYF
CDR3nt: TGCGCCAGCAGCATTTTCGCGGGGCCCTCCGCCGGCACAGATACGCAGTATTTT

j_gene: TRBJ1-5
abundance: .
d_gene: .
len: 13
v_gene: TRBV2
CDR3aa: CASSPITNQPQHF
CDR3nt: TGTGCCAGCAGTCCGATTACCAATCAGCCCCAGCATTTT

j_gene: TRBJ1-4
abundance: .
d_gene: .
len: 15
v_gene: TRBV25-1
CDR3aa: CASTAQRGSGEKLFF
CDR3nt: TGTGCCAGCACCGCCCAGCGGGGGTCTGGGGAAAAACTGTTTTTT

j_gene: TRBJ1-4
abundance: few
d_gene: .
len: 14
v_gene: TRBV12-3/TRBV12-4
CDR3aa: CASSLGGNQEKLFF
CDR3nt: TGTGCCAGCAGTTTAGGGGGAAACCAGGAAAAACTGTTTTTT

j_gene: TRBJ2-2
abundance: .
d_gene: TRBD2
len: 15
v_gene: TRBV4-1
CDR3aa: CASSQVLAATGELFF
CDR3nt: TGCGCCAGCAGCCAAGTGCTAGCGGCCACCGGGGAGCTGTTTTTT

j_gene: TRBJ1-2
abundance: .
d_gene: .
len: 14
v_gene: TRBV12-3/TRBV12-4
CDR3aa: CASSSSRTRGSYTF
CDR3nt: TGTGCCAGCAGTTCATCCAGGACAAGGGGGAGCTACACCTTC

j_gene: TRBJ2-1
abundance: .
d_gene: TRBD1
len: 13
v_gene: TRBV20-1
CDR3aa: CSARGDRLIEQFF
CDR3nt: TGCAGTGCTAGAGGGGACAGGTTGATTGAGCAGTTCTTC

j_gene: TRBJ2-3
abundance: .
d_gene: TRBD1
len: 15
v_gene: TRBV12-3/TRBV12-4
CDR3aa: CASGKSDRVADTQYF
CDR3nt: TGTGCCAGCGGGAAAAGTGACAGGGTAGCGGATACGCAGTATTTT

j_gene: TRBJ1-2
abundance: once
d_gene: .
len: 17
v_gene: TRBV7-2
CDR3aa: CASRRHSPGTYNYGYTF
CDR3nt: TGTGCCAGCAGACGACATTCCCCAGGGACGTATAACTATGGCTACACCTTC

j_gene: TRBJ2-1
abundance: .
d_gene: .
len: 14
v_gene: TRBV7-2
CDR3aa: CASSVNGGLDEQFF
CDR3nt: TGTGCCAGCAGCGTAAATGGGGGCCTGGATGAGCAGTTCTTC

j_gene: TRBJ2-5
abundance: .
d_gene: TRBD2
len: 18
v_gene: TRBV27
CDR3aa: CASSGTSGGLIIKETQYF
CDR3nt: TGCGCCAGCAGTGGGACTAGCGGGGGATTGATAATCAAAGAGACCCAGTACTTC

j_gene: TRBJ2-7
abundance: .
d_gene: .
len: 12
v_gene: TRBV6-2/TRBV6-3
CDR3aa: CASSYSLVEQYF
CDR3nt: TGTGCCAGCAGTTACAGCCTGGTCGAGCAGTACTTC

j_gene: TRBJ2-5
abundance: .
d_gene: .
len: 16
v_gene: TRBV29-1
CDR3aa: CSGRQKTWGVQETQYF
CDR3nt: TGCAGCGGCCGACAGAAGACCTGGGGGGTACAAGAGACCCAGTACTTC

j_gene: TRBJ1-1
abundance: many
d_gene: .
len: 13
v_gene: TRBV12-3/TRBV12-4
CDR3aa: CASSLGSNTEAFF
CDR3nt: TGTGCCAGCAGTTTGGGGTCGAACACTGAAGCTTTCTTT

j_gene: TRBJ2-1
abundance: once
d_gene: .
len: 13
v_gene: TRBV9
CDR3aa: CASSVVSGNEQFF
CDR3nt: TGTGCCAGCAGCGTAGTGTCAGGCAATGAGCAGTTCTTC

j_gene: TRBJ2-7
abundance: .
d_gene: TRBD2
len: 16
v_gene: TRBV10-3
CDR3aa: CAISRDPGLAGDEQYF
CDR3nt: TGTGCCATCAGTCGGGATCCGGGACTAGCGGGAGATGAGCAGTACTTC

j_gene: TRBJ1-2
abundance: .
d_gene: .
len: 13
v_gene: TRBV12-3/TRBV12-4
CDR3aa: CASSFFERYGYTF
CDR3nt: TGTGCCAGCAGTTTCTTCGAGCGCTATGGCTACACCTTC

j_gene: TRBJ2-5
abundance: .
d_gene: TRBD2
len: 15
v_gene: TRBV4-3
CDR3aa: CASSRLAVSGETQYF
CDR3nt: TGCGCCAGCAGCAGACTAGCGGTTTCGGGGGAGACCCAGTACTTC

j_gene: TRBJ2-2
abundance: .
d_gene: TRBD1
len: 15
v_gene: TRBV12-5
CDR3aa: CASGLGGPNTGELFF
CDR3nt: TGTGCTAGTGGCCTAGGGGGCCCCAACACCGGGGAGCTGTTTTTT

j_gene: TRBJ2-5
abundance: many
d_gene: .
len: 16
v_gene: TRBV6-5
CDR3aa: CASRSYPGRIQETQYF
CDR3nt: TGTGCCAGCAGATCCTATCCGGGACGGATACAAGAGACCCAGTACTTC

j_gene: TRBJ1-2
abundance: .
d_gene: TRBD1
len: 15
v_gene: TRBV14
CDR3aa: CASSLTRTGRYGYTF
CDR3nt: TGTGCCAGCAGCCTAACGAGGACAGGACGCTATGGCTACACCTTC

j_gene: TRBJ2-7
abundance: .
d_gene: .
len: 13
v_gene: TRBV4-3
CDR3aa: CASSQLGYYEQYF
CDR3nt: TGCGCCAGCAGCCAACTAGGGTACTACGAGCAGTACTTC

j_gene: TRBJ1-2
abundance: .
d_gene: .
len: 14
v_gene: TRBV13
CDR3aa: CASSSRGLNYGYTF
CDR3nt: TGTGCCAGCAGCTCCCGAGGACTTAACTATGGCTACACCTTC

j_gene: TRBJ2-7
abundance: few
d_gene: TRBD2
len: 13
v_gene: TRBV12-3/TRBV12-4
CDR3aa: CASSFSGGGEQYF
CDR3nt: TGTGCCAGCAGTTTTTCGGGAGGAGGGGAGCAGTACTTC

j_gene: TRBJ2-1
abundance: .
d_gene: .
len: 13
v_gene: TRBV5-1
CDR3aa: CASSLTGWYEQFF
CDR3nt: TGCGCCAGCAGCTTGACAGGGTGGTATGAGCAGTTCTTC

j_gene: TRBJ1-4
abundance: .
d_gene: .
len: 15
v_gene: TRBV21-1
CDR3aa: CASSKDAPEGEKLFF
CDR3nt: TGTGCCAGCAGCAAAGATGCGCCTGAGGGTGAAAAACTGTTTTTT

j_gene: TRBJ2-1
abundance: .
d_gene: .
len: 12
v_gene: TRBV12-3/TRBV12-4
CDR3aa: CASSPRIGEQFF
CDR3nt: TGTGCCAGCAGTCCCAGGATCGGTGAGCAGTTCTTC

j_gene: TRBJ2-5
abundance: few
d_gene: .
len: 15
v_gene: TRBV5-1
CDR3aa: CASSQGGVIQETQYF
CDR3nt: TGCGCCAGCAGCCAGGGGGGAGTTATCCAAGAGACCCAGTACTTC

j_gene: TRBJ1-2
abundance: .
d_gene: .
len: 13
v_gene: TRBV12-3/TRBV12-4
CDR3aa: CASSYRVMDGYTF
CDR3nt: TGTGCCAGCAGTTACAGGGTAATGGATGGCTACACCTTC

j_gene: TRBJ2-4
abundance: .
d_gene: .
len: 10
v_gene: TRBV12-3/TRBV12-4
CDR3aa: CASSGSIQYF
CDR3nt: TGTGCCAGCAGTGGTAGCATTCAGTACTTC

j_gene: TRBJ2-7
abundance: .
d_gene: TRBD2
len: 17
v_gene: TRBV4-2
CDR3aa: CASSPPWEAGGPYEQYF
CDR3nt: TGTGCCAGCAGTCCCCCATGGGAAGCGGGAGGGCCCTACGAGCAGTACTTC

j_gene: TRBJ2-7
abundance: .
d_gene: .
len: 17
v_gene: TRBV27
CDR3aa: CASSSLAPTGFSYEQYF
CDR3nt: TGTGCCAGCAGTTCCCTCGCGCCGACAGGCTTCTCCTACGAGCAGTACTTC

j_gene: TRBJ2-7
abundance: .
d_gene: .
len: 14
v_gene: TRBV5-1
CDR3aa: CASSLGDTTYEQYF
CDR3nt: TGCGCCAGCAGCTTGGGGGACACTACCTACGAGCAGTACTTC

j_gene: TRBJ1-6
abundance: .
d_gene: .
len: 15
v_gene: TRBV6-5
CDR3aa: CASSSANRVHSPLHF
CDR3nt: TGTGCCAGCAGTTCCGCCAACAGGGTGCATTCACCCCTCCACTTT

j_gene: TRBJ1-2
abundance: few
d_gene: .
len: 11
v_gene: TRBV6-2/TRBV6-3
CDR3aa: CASSYGVGYTF
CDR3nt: TGTGCCAGCAGTTACGGGGTTGGCTACACCTTC

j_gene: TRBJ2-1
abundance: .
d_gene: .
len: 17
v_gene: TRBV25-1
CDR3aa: CAGSARPRDRIYNEQFF
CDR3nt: TGTGCCGGCAGTGCTAGACCCCGGGACCGGATTTACAATGAGCAGTTCTTC

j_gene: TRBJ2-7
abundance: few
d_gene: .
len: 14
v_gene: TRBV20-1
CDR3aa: CSATSDDTSYEQYF
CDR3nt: TGCAGTGCCACATCGGACGACACCAGCTACGAGCAGTACTTC

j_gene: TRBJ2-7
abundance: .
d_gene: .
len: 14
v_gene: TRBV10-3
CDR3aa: CAVHPGSSYNEQYF
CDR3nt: TGTGCCGTTCATCCGGGTTCCTCCTACAATGAGCAGTACTTC

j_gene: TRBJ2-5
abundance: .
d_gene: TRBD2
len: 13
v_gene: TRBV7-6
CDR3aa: CASTPGGREIQYF
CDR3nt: TGTGCCAGCACCCCGGGGGGGAGGGAGATCCAGTACTTC

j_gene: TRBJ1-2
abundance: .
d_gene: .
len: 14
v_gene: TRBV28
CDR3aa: CASSLRSMDYGYTF
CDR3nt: TGTGCCAGCAGTTTACGCAGTATGGACTATGGCTACACCTTC

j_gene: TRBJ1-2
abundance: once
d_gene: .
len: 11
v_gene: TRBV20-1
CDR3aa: CSARVRTGYTF
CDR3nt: TGCAGTGCTAGAGTGAGGACTGGCTACACCTTC

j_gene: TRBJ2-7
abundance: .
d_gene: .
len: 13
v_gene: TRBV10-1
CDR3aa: CASTRIKGGEQYF
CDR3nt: TGCGCCAGCACTCGGATCAAGGGAGGCGAGCAGTACTTC

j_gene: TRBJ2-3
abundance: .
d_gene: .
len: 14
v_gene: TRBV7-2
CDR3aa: CASSFGVITDTQYF
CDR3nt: TGTGCCAGCAGCTTTGGGGTAATCACAGATACGCAGTATTTT

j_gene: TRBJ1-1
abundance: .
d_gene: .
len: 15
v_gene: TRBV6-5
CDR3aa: CASSYHGRVDTEAFF
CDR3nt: TGTGCCAGCAGTTACCACGGCAGGGTAGACACTGAAGCTTTCTTT

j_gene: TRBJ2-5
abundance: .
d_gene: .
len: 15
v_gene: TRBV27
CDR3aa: CASSLRRGVKQTQYF
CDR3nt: TGTGCCAGCAGTCTAAGAAGGGGGGTGAAACAGACCCAGTACTTC

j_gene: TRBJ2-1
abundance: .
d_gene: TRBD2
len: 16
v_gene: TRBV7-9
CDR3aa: CASSESSGSSYNEQFF
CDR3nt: TGTGCCAGCAGTGAGAGTAGCGGGAGCTCCTACAATGAGCAGTTCTTC

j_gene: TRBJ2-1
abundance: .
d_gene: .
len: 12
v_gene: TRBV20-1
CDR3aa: CSAEGLRGVQFF
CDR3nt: TGCAGTGCCGAGGGACTCAGAGGAGTGCAGTTCTTC

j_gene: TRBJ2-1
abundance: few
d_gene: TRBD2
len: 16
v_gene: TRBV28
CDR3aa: CASSRPLSGRVNEQFF
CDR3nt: TGTGCCAGCAGCCGACCCCTAAGCGGGAGAGTCAATGAGCAGTTCTTC

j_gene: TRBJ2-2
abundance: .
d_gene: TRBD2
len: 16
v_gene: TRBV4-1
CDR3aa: CASSLASGREPGELFF
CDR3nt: TGCGCCAGCAGCCTCGCTAGCGGGAGGGAGCCCGGGGAGCTGTTTTTT